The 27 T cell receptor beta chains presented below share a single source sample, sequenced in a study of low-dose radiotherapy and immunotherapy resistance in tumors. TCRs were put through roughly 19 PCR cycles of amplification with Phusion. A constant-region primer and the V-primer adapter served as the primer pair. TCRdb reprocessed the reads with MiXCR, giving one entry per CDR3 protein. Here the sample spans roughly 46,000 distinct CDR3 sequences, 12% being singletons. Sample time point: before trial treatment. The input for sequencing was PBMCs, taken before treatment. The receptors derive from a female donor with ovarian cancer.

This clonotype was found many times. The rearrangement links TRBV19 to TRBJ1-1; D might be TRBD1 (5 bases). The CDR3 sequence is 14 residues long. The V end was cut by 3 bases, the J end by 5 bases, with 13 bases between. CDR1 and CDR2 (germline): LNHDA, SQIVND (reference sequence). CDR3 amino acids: CASSMPGFETEAFF. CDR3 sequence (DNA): TGTGCCAGTAGTATGCCAGGGTTTGAGACTGAAGCTTTCTTT.

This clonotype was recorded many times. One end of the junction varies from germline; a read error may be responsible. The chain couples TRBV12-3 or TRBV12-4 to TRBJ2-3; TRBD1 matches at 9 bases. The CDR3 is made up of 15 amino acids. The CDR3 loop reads CASTLRDRATDTQYF. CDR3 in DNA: TGTGCCAGCACTTTACGGGACAGGGCCACAGATACGCAGTATTTT.

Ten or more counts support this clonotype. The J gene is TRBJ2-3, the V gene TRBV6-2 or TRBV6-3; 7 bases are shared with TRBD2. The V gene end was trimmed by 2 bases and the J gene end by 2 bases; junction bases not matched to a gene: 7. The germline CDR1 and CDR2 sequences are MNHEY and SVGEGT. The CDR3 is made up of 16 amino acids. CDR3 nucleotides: TGTGCCAGCAGTTACGGCCTAGCGGTGGACACAGATACGCAGTATTTT. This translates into CASSYGLAVDTDTQYF.

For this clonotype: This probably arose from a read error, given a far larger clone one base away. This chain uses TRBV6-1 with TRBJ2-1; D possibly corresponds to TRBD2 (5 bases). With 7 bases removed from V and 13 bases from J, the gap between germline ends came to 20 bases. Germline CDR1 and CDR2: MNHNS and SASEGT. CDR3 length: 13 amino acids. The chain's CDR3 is CASTPPGRETQFF. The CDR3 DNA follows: TGTGCCAGCACTCCACCCGGAAGGGAGACCCAGTTCTTC.

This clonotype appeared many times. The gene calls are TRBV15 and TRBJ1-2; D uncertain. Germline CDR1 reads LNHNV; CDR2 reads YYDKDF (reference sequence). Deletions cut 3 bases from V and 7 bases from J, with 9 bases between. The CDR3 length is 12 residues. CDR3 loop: CATSSALSGYTF. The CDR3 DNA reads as TGTGCCACCAGCAGCGCCTTGAGTGGCTACACCTTC.

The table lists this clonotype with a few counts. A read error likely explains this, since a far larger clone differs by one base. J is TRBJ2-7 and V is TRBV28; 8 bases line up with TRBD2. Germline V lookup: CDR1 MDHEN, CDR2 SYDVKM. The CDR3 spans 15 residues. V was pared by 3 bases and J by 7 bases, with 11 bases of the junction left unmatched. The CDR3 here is CASSLSGSPYNEQYF. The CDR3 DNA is TGTGCCAGCAGTTTGAGCGGGAGTCCCTACAATGAGCAGTACTTC.

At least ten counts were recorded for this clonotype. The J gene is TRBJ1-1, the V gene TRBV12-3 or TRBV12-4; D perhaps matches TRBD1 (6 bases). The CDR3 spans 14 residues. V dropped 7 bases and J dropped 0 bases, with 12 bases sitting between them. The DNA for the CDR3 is TGTGCCAGCACTCGGACAGCGTTGAACACTGAAGCTTTCTTT. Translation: CASTRTALNTEAFF.

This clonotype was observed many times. The CDR3 DNA follows: TGTGCCAGCAGCTCCTACCCTAGCACAGATACGCAGTATTTT. This translates into CASSSYPSTDTQYF. The V gene is TRBV7-2, the J gene TRBJ2-3; no firm D call. This CDR3 is built from 14 residues. CDR1 is SGHTA and CDR2 is FQGNSA in the germline V gene. The V and J ends lost 4 bases and 0 bases respectively, with 8 bases between them.

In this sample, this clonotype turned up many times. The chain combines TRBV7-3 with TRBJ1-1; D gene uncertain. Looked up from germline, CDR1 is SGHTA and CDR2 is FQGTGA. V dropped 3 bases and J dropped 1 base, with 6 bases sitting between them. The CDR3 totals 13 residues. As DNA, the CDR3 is TGTGCCAGCAGCTTCGCTCAGAACACTGAAGCTTTCTTT. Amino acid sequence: CASSFAQNTEAFF.

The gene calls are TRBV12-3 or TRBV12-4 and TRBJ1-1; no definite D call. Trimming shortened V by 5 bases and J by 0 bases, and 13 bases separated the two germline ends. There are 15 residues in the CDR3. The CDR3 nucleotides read TGTGCCAGCAGTCCGCCCGACCGGTTGAACACTGAAGCTTTCTTT. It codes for CASSPPDRLNTEAFF.

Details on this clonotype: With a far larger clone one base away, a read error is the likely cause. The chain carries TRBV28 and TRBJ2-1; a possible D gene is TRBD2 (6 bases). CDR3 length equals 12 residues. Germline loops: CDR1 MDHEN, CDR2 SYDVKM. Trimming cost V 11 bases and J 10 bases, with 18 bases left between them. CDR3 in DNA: TGTGCCCTTCGGGGGAATGCTTACGAGCAGTTCTTC. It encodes CALRGNAYEQFF.

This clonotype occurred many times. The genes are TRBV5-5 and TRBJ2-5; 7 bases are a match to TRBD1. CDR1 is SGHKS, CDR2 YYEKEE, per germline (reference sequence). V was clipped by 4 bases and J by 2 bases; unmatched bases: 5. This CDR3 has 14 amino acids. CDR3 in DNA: TGTGCCAGCAGCCTAAACAGGGGACAAGAGACCCAGTACTTC. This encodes CASSLNRGQETQYF. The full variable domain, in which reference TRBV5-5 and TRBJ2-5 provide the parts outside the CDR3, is DAGVTQSPTHLIKTRGQQVTLRCSPISGHKSVSWYQQVLGQGPQFIFQYYEKEERGRGNFPDRFSARQFPNYSSELNVNALLLGDSALYLCASSLNRGQETQYFGPGTRLLVL.

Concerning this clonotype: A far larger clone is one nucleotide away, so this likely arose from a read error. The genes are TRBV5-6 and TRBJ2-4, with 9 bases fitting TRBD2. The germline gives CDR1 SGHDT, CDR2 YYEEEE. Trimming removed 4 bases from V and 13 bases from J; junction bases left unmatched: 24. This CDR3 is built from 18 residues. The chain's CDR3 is CASSPRPGSGGSYNEQYF. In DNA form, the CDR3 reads TGTGCCAGCAGCCCCCGTCCTGGTAGCGGGGGATCCTACAATGAGCAGTACTTC.

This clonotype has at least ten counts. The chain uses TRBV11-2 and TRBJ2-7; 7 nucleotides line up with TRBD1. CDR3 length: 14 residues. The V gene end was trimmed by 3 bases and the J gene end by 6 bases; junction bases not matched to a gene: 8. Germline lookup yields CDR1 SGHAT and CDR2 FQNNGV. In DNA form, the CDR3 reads TGTGCCAGCAGCTTCGTGGGGACAGCTAGCGAGCAGTACTTC. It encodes CASSFVGTASEQYF.

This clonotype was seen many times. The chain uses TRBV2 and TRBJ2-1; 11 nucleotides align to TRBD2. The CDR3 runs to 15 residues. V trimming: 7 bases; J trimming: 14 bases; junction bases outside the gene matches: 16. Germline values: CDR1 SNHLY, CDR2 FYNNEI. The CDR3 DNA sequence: TGTGCCAGCAACCCCGGGACTAGCGGACCCCCCCCCGAGTTCTTC. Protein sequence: CASNPGTSGPPPEFF.

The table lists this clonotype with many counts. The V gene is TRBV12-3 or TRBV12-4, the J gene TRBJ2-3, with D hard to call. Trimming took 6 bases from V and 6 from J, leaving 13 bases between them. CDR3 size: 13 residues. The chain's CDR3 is CASSRQIYDTQYF. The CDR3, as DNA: TGTGCCAGCAGCCGACAAATCTACGATACGCAGTATTTT.

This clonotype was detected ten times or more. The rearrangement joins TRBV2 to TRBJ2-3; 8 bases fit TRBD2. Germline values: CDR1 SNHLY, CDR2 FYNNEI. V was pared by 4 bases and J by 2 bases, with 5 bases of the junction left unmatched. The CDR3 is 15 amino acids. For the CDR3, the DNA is TGTGCCAGCAGTGTGCGGGAGGCTCTCACAGATACGCAGTATTTT. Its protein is CASSVREALTDTQYF.

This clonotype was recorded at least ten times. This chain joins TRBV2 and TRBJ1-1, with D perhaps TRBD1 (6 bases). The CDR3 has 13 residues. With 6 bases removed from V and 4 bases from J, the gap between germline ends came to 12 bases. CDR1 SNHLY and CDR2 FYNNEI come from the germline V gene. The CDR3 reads CASRRGGGTEAFF. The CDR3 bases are TGTGCCAGCAGGAGAGGGGGGGGCACTGAAGCTTTCTTT.

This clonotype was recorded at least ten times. In DNA form, the CDR3 reads TGTGCCAGCAGGCTGCCAAGCTCCTACGAGCAGTACTTC. Its protein product is CASRLPSSYEQYF. J is TRBJ2-7 and V is TRBV2; D gene ambiguous. V lost 6 bases, J lost 0 bases, and 9 bases lay in between. Germline values: CDR1 SNHLY, CDR2 FYNNEI. CDR3 length: 13 amino acids.

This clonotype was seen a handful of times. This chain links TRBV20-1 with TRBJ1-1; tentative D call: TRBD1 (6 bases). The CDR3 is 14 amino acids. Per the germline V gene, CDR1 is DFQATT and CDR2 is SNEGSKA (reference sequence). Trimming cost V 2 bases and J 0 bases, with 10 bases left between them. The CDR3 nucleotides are TGCAGTGCTAGACGAGGGACACTGAACACTGAAGCTTTCTTT. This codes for CSARRGTLNTEAFF.

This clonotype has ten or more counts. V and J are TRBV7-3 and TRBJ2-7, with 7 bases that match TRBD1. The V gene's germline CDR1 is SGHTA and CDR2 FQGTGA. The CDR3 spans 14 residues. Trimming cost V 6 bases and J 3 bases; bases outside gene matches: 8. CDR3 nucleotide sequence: TGTGCCAGCAGGCGACAGGGTCGGGGCTACGAGCAGTACTTC. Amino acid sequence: CASRRQGRGYEQYF.

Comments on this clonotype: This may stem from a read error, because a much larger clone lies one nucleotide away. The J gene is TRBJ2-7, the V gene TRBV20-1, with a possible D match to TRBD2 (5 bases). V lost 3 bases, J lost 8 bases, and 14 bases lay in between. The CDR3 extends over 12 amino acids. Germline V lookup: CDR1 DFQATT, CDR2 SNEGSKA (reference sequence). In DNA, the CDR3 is TGCAGTGCTAGGGCGGGTCTGGGGAAGCAGTACTTC. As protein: CSARAGLGKQYF.

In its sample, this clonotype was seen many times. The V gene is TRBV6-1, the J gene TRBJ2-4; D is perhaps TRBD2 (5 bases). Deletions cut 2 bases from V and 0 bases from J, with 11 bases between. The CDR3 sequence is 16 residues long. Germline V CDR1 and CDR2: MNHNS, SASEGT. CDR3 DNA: TGTGCCAGCAGTGAATTCGAGGGAGAAGCCAAAAACATTCAGTACTTC. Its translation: CASSEFEGEAKNIQYF.

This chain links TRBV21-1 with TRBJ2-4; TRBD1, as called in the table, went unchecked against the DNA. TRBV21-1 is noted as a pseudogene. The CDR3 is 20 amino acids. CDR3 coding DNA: TGTGCCAGCAGCAAAGGGGAACAGGGTAGGGTCTCTATAGCCAAAAACATTCAGTACTTC. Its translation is CASSKGEQGRVSIAKNIQYF.

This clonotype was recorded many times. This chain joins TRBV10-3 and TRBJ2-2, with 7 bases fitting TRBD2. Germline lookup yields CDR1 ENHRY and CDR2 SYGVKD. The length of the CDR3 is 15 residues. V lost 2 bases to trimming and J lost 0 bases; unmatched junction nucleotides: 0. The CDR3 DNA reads TGTGCCATCAGTGAGACTAGCGCGAACACCGGGGAGCTGTTTTTT. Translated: CAISETSANTGELFF.

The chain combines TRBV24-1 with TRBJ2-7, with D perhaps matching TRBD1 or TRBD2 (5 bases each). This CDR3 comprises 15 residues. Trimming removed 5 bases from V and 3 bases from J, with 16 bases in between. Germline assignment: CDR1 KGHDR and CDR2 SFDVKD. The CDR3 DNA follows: TGTGCCACCAGTGCCGAAAGGGGAGTCCGCTACGAGCAGTACTTC. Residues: CATSAERGVRYEQYF.

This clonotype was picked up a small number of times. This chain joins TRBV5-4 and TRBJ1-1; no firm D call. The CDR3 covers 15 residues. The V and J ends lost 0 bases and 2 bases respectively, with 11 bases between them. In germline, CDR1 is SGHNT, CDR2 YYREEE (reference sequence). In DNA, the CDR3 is TGTGCCAGCAGCTTGGCCCCAGCTAGTAACACTGAAGCTTTCTTT. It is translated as CASSLAPASNTEAFF.